This entry features one TCR beta chain sequence. This specimen comes from a study of blood T cell repertoires in COVID-19. Turning to the study itself: T cells, B-cell-depleted T cells, or PBMCs supplied cDNA or gDNA.

TCRdb's copy holds only in-frame clones and misses some; the assay was immunoSEQ multiplex PCR. This sample has some 200,000 clones, with 83% found just once. The CDR3 loop spans 13 amino acids. CDR1 is MNHEY and CDR2 is SMNVEV in the germline V gene (reference sequence). The ends lost 6 bases at V and 4 bases at J; junction bases unmatched: 4. This TCR was sampled from a middle-aged woman with acute or convalescent COVID-19. The sequenced material came from peripheral blood. The chain recombines TRBV27 with TRBJ1-1; 8 bases line up with TRBD1. CDR3 region: CASRVTGATEAFF. The CDR3 DNA is TGTGCCAGCAGGGTGACAGGGGCCACTGAAGCTTTCTTT.